This TCR beta chain was obtained from a study of CD8 T cells in Susac syndrome (dated by TCRdb to about 2019). The study in broad terms: Among the Susac syndrome patients who were sequenced, clinically active disease was present in six and clinical remission was observed in 8 or 9. At blood withdrawal, Susac syndrome patients were therapy-naive, treated with corticosteroids (with IVIg additionally given to some), or treated with IVIg alone. Whether CD8+ T cell activation and differentiation in Susac syndrome was antigen driven was tested using repertoire sequencing.

Peripheral blood CD8+ and CD4+ T cells from healthy donors, Susac syndrome patients and multiple sclerosis patients were profiled using high-throughput TCR beta sequencing. Recently defined diagnostic criteria for definite or probable disease were met by the Susac syndrome patients. CD8+ TEMRA cells were enriched by FACS, while bulk CD8+ and CD4+ T cells were purified by magnetic negative isolation. Blood was collected in EDTA tubes and processed within 24 hours, with PBMCs isolated through density gradient centrifugation. PBMCs intended for TCR sequencing were frozen in liquid nitrogen and were later thawed in a 37 degrees C water bath. Purity of sorted or isolated CD4+, CD8+ and CD8+ TEMRA cells was at least 90%. With respect to this clonotype: There is no known antigen for this receptor. The input lacks base qualities; no much larger clone sits a single base away.

RNA was extracted using the RNeasy kit, and roughly 0.45 to 1 microgram was reverse transcribed with random hexamers. The immunoSEQ multiplex PCR assay, which covers 54 Vbeta and 13 Jbeta segments, was used to amplify TCR beta CDR3 regions. PCR amplification bias was corrected by using a synthetic template baseline for primer optimization and computational correction. As for the authors' bioinformatics: Only productive sequences were kept, with reads annotated to V, D and J genes according to IMGT and analyzed in immunoSEQ Analyzer. Clonality was calculated as one minus the Shannon entropy normalized by log2 of the number of productive unique sequences. For each patient and control, public and private clones were evaluated among the 100 most prevalent clones. Clones were defined as Susac-specific when absent from the healthy and MS cohorts, from 1052 published viral clones and from other ImmuneACCESS disease sequences. Starting from the raw public reads, TCRdb applied fastp trimming at Q25, assembled clones with MiXCR and retained in-frame beta chains. For every CDR3 protein sequence, its rows merge into one entry that carries the most common genes and DNA. The V and J calls here are based on TCRdb, not the publication. The sample includes 170,000 or so distinct CDR3 sequences, with about 96% observed a single time. The biggest ten clones account for around 0.12% of the sample.

The paper as a whole reports these results and caveats: The number of individuals in the TCR sequencing and HLA analysis was acknowledged as relatively small. In patients with Susac syndrome, the CD4+ T cell repertoire showed no detectable clonal expansion.

V is clipped by 6 bases and J by 4 bases, and the sequence between their germline boundaries is 18 bases long. There are 14 amino acids in the CDR3, from cysteine to phenylalanine inclusive. The entry retains the CDR3 DNA only, 42 bases that are in frame from base 1. The CDR1 and CDR2 encoded by the germline V gene (reference sequence) are DFQATT and SNEGSKA. The source of this sequence is a human donor with Susac syndrome. Sequencing input: CD4+ T cells from PBMCs. The chain uses TRBV20-1 and TRBJ2-5; the D gene may be TRBD1 or TRBD2, since each aligns over 6 bases. CDR3 loop: CSAGGRRSLETQYF. The nucleotides are TGCAGTGCGGGGGGCAGAAGGTCGCTAGAGACCCAGTACTTC.